This T cell receptor (beta chain) was sequenced for a study of T-cell reconstitution after alpha-beta-depleted transplantation in children. A note on this clonotype: A read error may be the cause here, since a much bigger clone is one base away.

Unique molecular identifiers were used to barcode this TCRbeta library. Via MiXCR, TCRdb re-called the PCR reads, giving one row per CDR3 protein. The table has about 200,000 distinct CDR3 sequences, less than 15% seen once. The clonotype comes from a human donor who donated a stem cell graft to a child with acute lymphoblastic leukemia. Specimen: PBMCs from the stem cell graft donor, collected from the stem cell graft.

The CDR3 is CASSLATGPDEQFF. The CDR3 DNA reads as TGCGCCAGCAGCCTAGCAACAGGACCCGATGAGCAGTTCTTC. This rearrangement joins TRBV5-1 to TRBJ2-1; D is possibly TRBD1 or TRBD2 (5 bases each). The germline V gene encodes CDR1 SGHRS and CDR2 YFSETQ. Trimming took off 4 bases at V and 8 bases at J, with 16 bases between the two ends. This CDR3 contains 14 residues.